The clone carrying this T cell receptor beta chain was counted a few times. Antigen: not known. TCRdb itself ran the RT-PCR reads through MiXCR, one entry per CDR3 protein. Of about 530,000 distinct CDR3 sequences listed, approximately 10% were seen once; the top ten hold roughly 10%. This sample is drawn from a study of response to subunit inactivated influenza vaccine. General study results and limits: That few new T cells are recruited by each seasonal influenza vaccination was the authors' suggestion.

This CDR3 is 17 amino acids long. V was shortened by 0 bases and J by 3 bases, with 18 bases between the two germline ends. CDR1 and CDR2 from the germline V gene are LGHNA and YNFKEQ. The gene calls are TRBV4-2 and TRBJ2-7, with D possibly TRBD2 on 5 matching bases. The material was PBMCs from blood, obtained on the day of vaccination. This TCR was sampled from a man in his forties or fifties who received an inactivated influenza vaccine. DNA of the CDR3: TGTGCCAGCAGCCAAGATGGGCGGACTGGTGGAATCTACGAGCAGTACTTC. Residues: CASSQDGRTGGIYEQYF.